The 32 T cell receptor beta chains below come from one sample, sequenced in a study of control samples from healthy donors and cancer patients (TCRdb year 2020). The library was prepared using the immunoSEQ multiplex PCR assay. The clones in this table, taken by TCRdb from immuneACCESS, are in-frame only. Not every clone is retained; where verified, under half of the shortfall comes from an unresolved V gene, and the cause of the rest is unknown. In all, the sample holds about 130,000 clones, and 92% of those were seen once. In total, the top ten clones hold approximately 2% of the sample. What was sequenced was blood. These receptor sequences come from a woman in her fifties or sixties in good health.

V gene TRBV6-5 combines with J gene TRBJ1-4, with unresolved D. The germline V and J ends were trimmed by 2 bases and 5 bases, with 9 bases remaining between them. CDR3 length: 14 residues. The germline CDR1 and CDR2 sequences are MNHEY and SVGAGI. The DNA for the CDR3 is TGTGCCAGCAGTTACGGGGAGAAGAATGAAAAACTGTTTTTT. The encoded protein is CASSYGEKNEKLFF.

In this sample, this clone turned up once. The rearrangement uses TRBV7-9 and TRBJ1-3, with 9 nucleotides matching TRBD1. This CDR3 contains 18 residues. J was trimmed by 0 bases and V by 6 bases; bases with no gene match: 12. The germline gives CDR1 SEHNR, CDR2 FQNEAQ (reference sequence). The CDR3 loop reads CASSRGGTGTLSGNTIYF. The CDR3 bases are TGTGCCAGCAGTCGCGGCGGGACAGGGACCCTCTCTGGAAACACCATATATTTT.

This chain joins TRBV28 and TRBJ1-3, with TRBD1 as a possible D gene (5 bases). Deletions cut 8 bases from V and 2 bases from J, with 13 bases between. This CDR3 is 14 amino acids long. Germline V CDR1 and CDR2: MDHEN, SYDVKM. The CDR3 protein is CASLSRGTGNTIYF. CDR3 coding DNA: TGTGCCAGCCTATCTAGGGGTACTGGAAACACCATATATTTT.

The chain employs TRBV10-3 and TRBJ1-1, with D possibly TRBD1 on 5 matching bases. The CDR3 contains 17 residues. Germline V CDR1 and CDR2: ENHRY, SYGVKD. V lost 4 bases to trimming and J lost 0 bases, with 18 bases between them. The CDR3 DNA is TGTGCCATCAGTGTGTTTTGGGGGGAGGGGATGAACACTGAAGCTTTCTTT. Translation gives CAISVFWGEGMNTEAFF.

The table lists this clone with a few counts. DNA of the CDR3: TGTGCCAGCAGTACAGGGGGCCCGAACACTGAAGCTTTCTTT. It yields the protein CASSTGGPNTEAFF. The rearrangement links TRBV6-5 to TRBJ1-1; 9 positions agree with TRBD1. Germline-derived CDR1 and CDR2 are MNHEY and SVGAGI. CDR3 length: 14 amino acids. V lost 5 bases and J lost 1; bases outside the gene matches: 2.

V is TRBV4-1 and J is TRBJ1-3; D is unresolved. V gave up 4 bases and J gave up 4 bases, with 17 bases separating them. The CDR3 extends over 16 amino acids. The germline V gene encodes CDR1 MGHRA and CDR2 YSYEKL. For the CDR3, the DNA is TGCGCCAGCAGCCTTCTGGATCCCTCGACGGGAAACACCATATATTTT. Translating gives CASSLLDPSTGNTIYF.

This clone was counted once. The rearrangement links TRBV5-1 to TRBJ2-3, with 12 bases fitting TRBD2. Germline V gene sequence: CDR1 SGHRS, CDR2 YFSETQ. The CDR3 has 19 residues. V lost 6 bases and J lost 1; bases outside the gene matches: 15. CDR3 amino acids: CASTPGRLAGGLGTDTQYF. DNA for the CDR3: TGCGCCAGCACCCCCGGTCGGCTAGCGGGGGGGCTGGGCACAGATACGCAGTATTTT. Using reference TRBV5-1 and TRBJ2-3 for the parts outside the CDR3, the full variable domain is KAGVTQTPRYLIKTRGQQVTLSCSPISGHRSVSWYQQTPGQGLQFLFEYFSETQRNKGNFPGRFSGRQFSNSRSEMNVSTLELGDSALYLCASTPGRLAGGLGTDTQYFGPGTRLTVL.

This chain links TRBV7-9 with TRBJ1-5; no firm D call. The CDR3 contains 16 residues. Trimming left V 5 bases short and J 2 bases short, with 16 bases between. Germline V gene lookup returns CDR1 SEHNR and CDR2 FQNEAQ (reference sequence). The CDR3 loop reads CASSPPEMEGNQPQHF. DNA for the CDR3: TGTGCCAGCAGCCCTCCCGAAATGGAGGGCAATCAGCCCCAGCATTTT.

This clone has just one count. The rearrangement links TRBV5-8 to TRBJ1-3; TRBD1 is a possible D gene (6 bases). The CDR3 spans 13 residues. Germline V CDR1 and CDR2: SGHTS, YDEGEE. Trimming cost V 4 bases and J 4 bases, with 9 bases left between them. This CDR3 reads CASSPDRGNTIYF. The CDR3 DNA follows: TGTGCCAGCAGCCCCGACAGGGGAAACACCATATATTTT. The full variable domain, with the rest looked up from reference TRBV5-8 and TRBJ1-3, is EAGVTQSPTHLIKTRGQQATLRCSPISGHTSVYWYQQALGLGLQFLLWYDEGEERNRGNFPPRFSGRQFPNYSSELNVNALELEDSALYLCASSPDRGNTIYFGEGSWLTVV.

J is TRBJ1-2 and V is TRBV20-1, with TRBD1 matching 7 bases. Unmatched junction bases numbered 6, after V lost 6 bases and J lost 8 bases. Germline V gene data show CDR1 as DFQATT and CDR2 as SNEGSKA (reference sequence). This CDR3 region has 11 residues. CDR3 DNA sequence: TGCAGTGCCTCACAGGGGACGGGCTACACCTTC. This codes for CSASQGTGYTF.

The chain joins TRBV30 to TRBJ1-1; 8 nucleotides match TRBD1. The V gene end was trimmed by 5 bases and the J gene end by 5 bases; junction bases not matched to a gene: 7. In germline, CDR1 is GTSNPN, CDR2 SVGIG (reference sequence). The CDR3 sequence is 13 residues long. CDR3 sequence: CAWRQGLRTEAFF. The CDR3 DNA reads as TGTGCCTGGCGACAGGGGCTAAGGACTGAAGCTTTCTTT.

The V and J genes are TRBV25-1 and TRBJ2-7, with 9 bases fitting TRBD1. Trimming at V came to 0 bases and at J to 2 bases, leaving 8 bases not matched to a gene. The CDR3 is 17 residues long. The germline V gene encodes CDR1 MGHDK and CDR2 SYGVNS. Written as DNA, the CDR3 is TGTGCCAGCAGTGAATATATTCTATGGACAGGGGCCTACGAGCAGTACTTC. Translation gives CASSEYILWTGAYEQYF.

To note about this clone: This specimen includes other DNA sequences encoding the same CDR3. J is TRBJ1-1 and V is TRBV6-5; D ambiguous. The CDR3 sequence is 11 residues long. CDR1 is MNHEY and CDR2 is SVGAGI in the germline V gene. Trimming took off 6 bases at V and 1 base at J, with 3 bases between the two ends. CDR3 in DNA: TGTGCCAGCAGAGGGAACACTGAAGCTTTCTTT. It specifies CASRGNTEAFF.

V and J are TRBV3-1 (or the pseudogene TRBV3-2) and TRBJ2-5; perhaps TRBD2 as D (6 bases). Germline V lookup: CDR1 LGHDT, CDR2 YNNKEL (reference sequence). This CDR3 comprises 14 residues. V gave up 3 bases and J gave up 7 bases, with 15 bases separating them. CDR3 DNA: TGTGCCAGCAGCCAGGACGGGACTTCGGGGACCCAGTACTTC. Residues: CASSQDGTSGTQYF.

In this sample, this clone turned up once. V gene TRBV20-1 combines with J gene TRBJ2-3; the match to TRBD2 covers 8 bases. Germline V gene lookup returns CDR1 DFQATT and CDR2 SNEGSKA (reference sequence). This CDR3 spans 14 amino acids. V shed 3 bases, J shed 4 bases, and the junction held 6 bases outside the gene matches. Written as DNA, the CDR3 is TGCAGTGCTAGTGTCGGGGGGGCAGCAGATACGCAGTATTTT. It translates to CSASVGGAADTQYF.

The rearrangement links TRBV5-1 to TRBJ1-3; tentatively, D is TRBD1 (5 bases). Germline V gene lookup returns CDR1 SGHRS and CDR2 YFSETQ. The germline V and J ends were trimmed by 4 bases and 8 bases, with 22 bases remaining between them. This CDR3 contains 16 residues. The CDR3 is CASSPISTVISDTIYF. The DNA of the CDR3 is TGCGCCAGCAGCCCGATATCGACAGTCATTTCTGACACCATATATTTT.

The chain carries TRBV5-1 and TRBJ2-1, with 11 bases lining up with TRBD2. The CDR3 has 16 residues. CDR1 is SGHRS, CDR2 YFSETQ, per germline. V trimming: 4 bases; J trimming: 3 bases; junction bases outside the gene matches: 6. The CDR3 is CASSTSGTSGYNEQFF. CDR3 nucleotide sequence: TGCGCCAGCAGCACATCCGGGACTAGCGGCTACAATGAGCAGTTCTTC. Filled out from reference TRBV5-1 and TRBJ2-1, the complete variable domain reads KAGVTQTPRYLIKTRGQQVTLSCSPISGHRSVSWYQQTPGQGLQFLFEYFSETQRNKGNFPGRFSGRQFSNSRSEMNVSTLELGDSALYLCASSTSGTSGYNEQFFGPGTRLTVL.

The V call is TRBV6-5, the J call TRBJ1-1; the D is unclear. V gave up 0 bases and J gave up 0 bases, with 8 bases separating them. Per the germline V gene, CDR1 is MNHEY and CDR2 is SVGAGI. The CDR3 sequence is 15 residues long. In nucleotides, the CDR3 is TGTGCCAGCAGTTACTCGAGGCGGTTGAACACTGAAGCTTTCTTT. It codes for CASSYSRRLNTEAFF.

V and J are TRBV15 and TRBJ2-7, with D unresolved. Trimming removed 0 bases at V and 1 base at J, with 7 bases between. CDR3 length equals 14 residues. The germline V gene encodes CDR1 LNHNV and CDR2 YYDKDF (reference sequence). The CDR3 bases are TGTGCCACCAGCAGAGATGCCAGTTCCTACGAGCAGTACTTC. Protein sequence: CATSRDASSYEQYF.

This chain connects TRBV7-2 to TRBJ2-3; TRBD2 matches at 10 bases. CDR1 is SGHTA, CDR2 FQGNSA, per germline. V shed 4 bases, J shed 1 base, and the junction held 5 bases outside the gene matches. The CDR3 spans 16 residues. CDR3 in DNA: TGTGCCAGCAGCTCTTATGGGACTAGCGGCACAGATACGCAGTATTTT. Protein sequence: CASSSYGTSGTDTQYF. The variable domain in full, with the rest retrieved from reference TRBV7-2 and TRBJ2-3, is GAGVSQSPSNKVTEKGKDVELRCDPISGHTALYWYRQSLGQGLEFLIYFQGNSAPDKSGLPSDRFSAERTGGSVSTLTIQRTQQEDSAVYLCASSSYGTSGTDTQYFGPGTRLTVL.

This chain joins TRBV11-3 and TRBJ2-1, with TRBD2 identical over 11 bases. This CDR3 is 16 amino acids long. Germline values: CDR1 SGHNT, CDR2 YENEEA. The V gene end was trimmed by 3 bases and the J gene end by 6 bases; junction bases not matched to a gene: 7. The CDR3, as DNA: TGTGCCAGCAGCTTGCGCGGGACTAGCGGAAGCAATGAGCAGTTCTTC. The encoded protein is CASSLRGTSGSNEQFF.

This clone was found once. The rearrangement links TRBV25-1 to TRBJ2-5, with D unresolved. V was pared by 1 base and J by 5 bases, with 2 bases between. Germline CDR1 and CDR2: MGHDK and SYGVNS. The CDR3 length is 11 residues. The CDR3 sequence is CASSESETQYF. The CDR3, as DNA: TGTGCCAGCAGTGAATCGGAGACCCAGTACTTC.

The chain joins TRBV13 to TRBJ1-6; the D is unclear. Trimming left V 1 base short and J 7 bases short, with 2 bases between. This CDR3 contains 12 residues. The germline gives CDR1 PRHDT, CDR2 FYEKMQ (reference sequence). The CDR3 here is CASSLENSPLHF. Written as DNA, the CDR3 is TGTGCCAGCAGCTTAGAAAATTCACCCCTCCACTTT.

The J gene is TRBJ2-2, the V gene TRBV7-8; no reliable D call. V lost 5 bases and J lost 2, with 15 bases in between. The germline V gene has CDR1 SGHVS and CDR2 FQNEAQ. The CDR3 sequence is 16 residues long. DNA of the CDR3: TGTGCCAGCAGCCCTTACTACCTAGGCAACACCGGGGAGCTGTTTTTT. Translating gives CASSPYYLGNTGELFF.

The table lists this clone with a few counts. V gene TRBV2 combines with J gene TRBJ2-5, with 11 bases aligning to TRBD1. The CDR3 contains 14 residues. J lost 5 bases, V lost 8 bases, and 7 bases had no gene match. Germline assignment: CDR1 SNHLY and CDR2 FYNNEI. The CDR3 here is CASGGQGVEETQYF. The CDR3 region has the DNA TGTGCCAGCGGGGGACAGGGGGTTGAGGAGACCCAGTACTTC.

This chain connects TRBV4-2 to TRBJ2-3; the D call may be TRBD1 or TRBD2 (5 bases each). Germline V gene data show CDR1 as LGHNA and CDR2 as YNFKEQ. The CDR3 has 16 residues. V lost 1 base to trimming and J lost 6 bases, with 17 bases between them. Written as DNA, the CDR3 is TGTGCCAGCAGCCAAGGGATCCCGGGGCCCGCGGATACGCAGTATTTT. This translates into CASSQGIPGPADTQYF.

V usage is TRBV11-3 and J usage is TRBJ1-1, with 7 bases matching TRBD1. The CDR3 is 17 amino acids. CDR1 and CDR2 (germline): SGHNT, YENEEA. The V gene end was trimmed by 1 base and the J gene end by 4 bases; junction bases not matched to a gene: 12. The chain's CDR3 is CASSLALPDRDGTEAFF. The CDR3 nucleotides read TGTGCCAGCAGCTTAGCCCTCCCCGACAGGGATGGCACTGAAGCTTTCTTT.

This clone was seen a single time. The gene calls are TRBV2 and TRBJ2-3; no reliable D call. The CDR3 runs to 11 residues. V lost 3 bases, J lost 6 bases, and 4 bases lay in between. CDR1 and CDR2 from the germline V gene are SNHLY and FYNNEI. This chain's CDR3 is CASSDSDTQYF. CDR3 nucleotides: TGTGCCAGCAGTGACAGCGATACGCAGTATTTT.

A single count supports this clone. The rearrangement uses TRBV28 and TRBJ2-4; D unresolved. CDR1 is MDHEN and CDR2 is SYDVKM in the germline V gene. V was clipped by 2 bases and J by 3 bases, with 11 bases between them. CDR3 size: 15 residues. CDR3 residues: CASSLPGVSKNIQYF. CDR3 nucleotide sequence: TGTGCCAGCAGTTTACCTGGGGTGAGCAAAAACATTCAGTACTTC.

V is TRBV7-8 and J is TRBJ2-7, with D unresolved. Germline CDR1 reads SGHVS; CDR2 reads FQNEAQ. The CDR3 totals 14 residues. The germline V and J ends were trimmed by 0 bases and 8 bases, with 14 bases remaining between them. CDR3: CASSLAPAGSQQYF. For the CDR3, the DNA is TGTGCCAGCAGCTTAGCTCCGGCTGGATCACAGCAGTACTTC. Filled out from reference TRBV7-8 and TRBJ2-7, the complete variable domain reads GAGVSQSPRYKVAKRGQDVALRCDPISGHVSLFWYQQALGQGPEFLTYFQNEAQLDKSGLPSDRFFAERPEGSVSTLKIQRTQQEDSAVYLCASSLAPAGSQQYFGPGTRLTVT.

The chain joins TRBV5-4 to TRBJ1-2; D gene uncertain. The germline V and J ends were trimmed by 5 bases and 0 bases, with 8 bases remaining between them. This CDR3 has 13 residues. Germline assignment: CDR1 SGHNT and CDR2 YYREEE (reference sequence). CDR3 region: CASRGSTNYGYTF. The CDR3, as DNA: TGTGCCAGCAGGGGCAGCACTAACTATGGCTACACCTTC. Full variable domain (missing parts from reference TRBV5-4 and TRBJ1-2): ETGVTQSPTHLIKTRGQQVTLRCSSQSGHNTVSWYQQALGQGPQFIFQYYREEENGRGNFPPRFSGLQFPNYSSELNVNALELDDSALYLCASRGSTNYGYTFGSGTRLTVV.

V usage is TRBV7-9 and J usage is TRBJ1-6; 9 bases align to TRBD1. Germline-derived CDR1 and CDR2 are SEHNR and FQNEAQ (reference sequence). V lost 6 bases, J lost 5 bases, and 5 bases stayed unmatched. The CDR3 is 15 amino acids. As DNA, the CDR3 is TGTGCCAGCAGTTCCAGACAGGGGGATAATTCACCCCTCCACTTT. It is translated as CASSSRQGDNSPLHF.